This TCR beta chain came from a study of Graves' ophthalmopathy and Graves' hyperthyroidism. This clonotype was recorded once. The target antigen is unknown. Broader study findings: Sensitivity of around 88% and specificity of less than 82% were achieved when a 13-signature model separated ophthalmopathy from stable hyperthyroidism.

Patients were diagnosed from clinical symptoms, serum thyroxine, TRAb, thyroid ultrasound and orbital computed tomography. From fresh peripheral blood, approximately 10 ml in volume, the PBMCs were obtained. This CDR3 has 11 amino acids. With 8 bases removed from V and 6 bases from J, the gap between germline ends came to 10 bases. Investigators amplified TCR beta CDR3 regions from RNA transcripts. Scientists carried out first-round RT-PCR using HTBI primers and then a second-round multiplex PCR. TCRdb re-called the multiplex PCR reads with MiXCR, one entry per CDR3 protein. The profile shows a few hundred thousand distinct CDR3 sequences, 15% of them singletons.

V gene TRBV12-3 or TRBV12-4 combines with J gene TRBJ1-2, with D uncertain. The TCR originated in a young woman with stable Graves' hyperthyroidism. Sequencing was carried out using peripheral blood. The DNA of the CDR3 is TGTGCCAGCGGGGTCGTGGATGGCTACACCTTC. It codes for CASGVVDGYTF.